The 14 T cell receptor beta chains given below trace back to one sample, sequenced in a study of cytomegalovirus exposure and HLA in healthy donors. The PCR used 60 Vbeta and 13 Jbeta primers. Using immunoSEQ multiplex PCR, the repertoire was profiled, and TCRdb retains in-frame clones only, with some absent. Seen here are about 76,000 clones, around 81% observed once, and the top ten hold around 1.8%. The sequenced material came from PBMCs. These receptors all stem from a woman aged 25 to 45 in good health and CMV-seronegative.

The V gene is TRBV29-1, the J gene TRBJ2-1, with D hard to call. V dropped 8 bases and J dropped 7 bases, with 15 bases sitting between them. Germline CDR1 and CDR2: SQVTM and ANQGSEA. The CDR3 loop spans 12 amino acids. The DNA of the CDR3 is TGCAGCATCCGAGGCCCCTTGAATGAGCAGTTCTTC. Its translation is CSIRGPLNEQFF.

The sample holds a few counts of this clone. This chain uses TRBV6-5 with TRBJ2-1; D gene ambiguous. Trimming removed 6 bases from V and 10 bases from J, with 22 bases in between. Germline V gives CDR1 MNHEY, CDR2 SVGAGI. The CDR3 is made up of 15 amino acids. In nucleotides, the CDR3 is TGTGCCAGCAGCTCAAGAGCCGTATTTGGGCTGGAGCAGTTCTTC. It specifies CASSSRAVFGLEQFF.

As DNA, the CDR3 is TGTGCCAGCAGCTTAATCCCGGGACAGCTAAAAGAGACCCAGTACTTC. It specifies CASSLIPGQLKETQYF. The V gene is TRBV7-9, the J gene TRBJ2-5, with 7 bases aligning to TRBD1. The length of the CDR3 is 16 residues. CDR1 is SEHNR, CDR2 FQNEAQ, per germline (reference sequence). V lost 2 bases to trimming and J lost 3 bases; unmatched junction nucleotides: 9.

This clone appeared once. The gene calls are TRBV29-1 and TRBJ2-5; 7 nucleotides match TRBD1. The CDR3 sequence is 12 residues long. Looked up from germline, CDR1 is SQVTM and CDR2 is ANQGSEA. J lost 3 bases, V lost 7 bases, and 5 bases had no gene match. CDR3 sequence reads: CSATGQKETQYF. The CDR3 nucleotides are TGCAGCGCCACGGGACAGAAAGAGACCCAGTACTTC.

The rearrangement uses TRBV19 and TRBJ2-1, with 12 bases identical to TRBD2. Germline CDR1 LNHDA, CDR2 SQIVND (reference sequence). V gave up 4 bases and J gave up 7 bases; unmatched junction bases: 5. CDR3 size: 15 residues. CDR3 nucleotide sequence: TGTGCCAGTAGTAACCTAGCGGGAGGGCCAAATGAGCAGTTCTTC. Its protein product is CASSNLAGGPNEQFF. Combining the CDR3 with reference TRBV19 and TRBJ2-1 gives the whole variable domain DGGITQSPKYLFRKEGQNVTLSCEQNLNHDAMYWYRQDPGQGLRLIYYSQIVNDFQKGDIAEGYSVSREKKESFPLTVTSAQKNPTAFYLCASSNLAGGPNEQFFGPGTRLTVL.

J is TRBJ2-5 and V is TRBV27; 8 bases fit TRBD2. CDR3 length: 15 amino acids. In germline, CDR1 is MNHEY, CDR2 SMNVEV (reference sequence). The J segment lost 11 bases and the V segment lost 2 bases, leaving 13 bases of the junction unmatched. The DNA for the CDR3 is TGTGCCAGCAGTTTACGGGAGGCGGGAGGCTGGGCGCAGTACTTC. Amino acid sequence: CASSLREAGGWAQYF.

This clone was counted between two and nine times. This chain links TRBV2 with TRBJ2-4, with 9 positions matching TRBD1. The junction had 17 bases not matched to a gene; V was cut back by 10 bases and J by 1 base. The CDR3 is 18 residues long. Germline lookup yields CDR1 SNHLY and CDR2 FYNNEI. The CDR3 bases are TGTGCCACCACTCCGGGACAGGGAATTACCGCGGCCAAAAACATTCAGTACTTC. Protein: CATTPGQGITAAKNIQYF.

The V and J genes are TRBV7-2 and TRBJ1-5; D gene uncertain. CDR3 length equals 15 residues. Trimming left V 1 base short and J 7 bases short, with 14 bases between. Germline V CDR1 and CDR2: SGHTA, FQGNSA. The CDR3 loop reads CASSLEATGGQPQHF. For the CDR3, the DNA is TGTGCCAGCAGCTTAGAGGCGACGGGAGGACAGCCCCAGCATTTT.

V gene TRBV25-1 combines with J gene TRBJ1-5, with D uncertain. V was pared by 3 bases and J by 9 bases, with 12 bases between. This CDR3 spans 13 amino acids. Germline assignment: CDR1 MGHDK and CDR2 SYGVNS. CDR3 nucleotide sequence: TGTGCCAGCAGTGAGAGGGCAGGACCGCCCCAGCATTTT. Its protein product is CASSERAGPPQHF.

The genes are TRBV6-1 and TRBJ1-4; D may be TRBD1 (5 bases). CDR1 MNHNS and CDR2 SASEGT come from the germline V gene. The CDR3 loop spans 17 amino acids. Trimming took off 3 bases at V and 8 bases at J, with 22 bases between the two ends. The DNA of the CDR3 is TGTGCCAGCAGTGATGTCCAGGGTGGAGTATTGGGGGAAAAACTGTTTTTT. It yields the protein CASSDVQGGVLGEKLFF.

This clone was seen once. The chain links TRBV5-8 to TRBJ1-1; D not certain. The CDR3 spans 13 residues. V was trimmed by 0 bases and J by 1 base, leaving 4 bases between them. Germline CDR1 SGHTS, CDR2 YDEGEE. The DNA of the CDR3 is TGTGCCAGCAGCTTGGAGCCGAACACTGAAGCTTTCTTT. The encoded protein is CASSLEPNTEAFF.

V and J are TRBV2 and TRBJ2-7; D might be TRBD2 (6 bases). The CDR3 contains 12 residues. The germline V gene encodes CDR1 SNHLY and CDR2 FYNNEI. V lost 6 bases and J lost 3, with 9 bases in between. CDR3 in amino acids: CASRDYLYEQYF. As DNA, the CDR3 is TGTGCCAGCAGGGACTATCTCTACGAGCAGTACTTC. Together with reference TRBV2 and TRBJ2-7, the CDR3 gives the full variable domain: EPEVTQTPSHQVTQMGQEVILRCVPISNHLYFYWYRQILGQKVEFLVSFYNNEISEKSEIFDDQFSVERPDGSNFTLKIRSTKLEDSAMYFCASRDYLYEQYFGPGTRLTVT.

The gene calls are TRBV18 and TRBJ2-2, with 9 positions matching TRBD1. V shed 3 bases and J 5 bases; nucleotides not matched to a gene: 10. The CDR3 covers 17 residues. Germline V CDR1 and CDR2: KGHSH, LQKENI. Here the CDR3 DNA reads TGTGCCAGCTCACCGAGGACGGGACAGGGAGGAACCGGGGAGCTGTTTTTT. This gives the protein CASSPRTGQGGTGELFF.

The V gene is TRBV28, the J gene TRBJ2-7, with TRBD1 matching 8 bases. Trimming cost V 7 bases and J 4 bases; bases outside gene matches: 9. This CDR3 is built from 14 residues. Germline V gives CDR1 MDHEN, CDR2 SYDVKM. Here the CDR3 reads CASTTPGQAYEQYF. The CDR3 DNA sequence: TGTGCCAGCACAACGCCGGGACAGGCGTACGAGCAGTACTTC. The full variable domain, in which reference TRBV28 and TRBJ2-7 provide the parts outside the CDR3, is DVKVTQSSRYLVKRTGEKVFLECVQDMDHENMFWYRQDPGLGLRLIYFSYDVKMKEKGDIPEGYSVSREKKERFSLILESASTNQTSMYLCASTTPGQAYEQYFGPGTRLTVT.